The next 28 T cell receptor beta chains were all read from a single sample in a study of T-cell memory formation after mild COVID-19. TCRdb reanalysed the 5' RACE reads using MiXCR and keeps one entry per CDR3 protein. The sample lists about 470,000 distinct CDR3 sequences; around a sixth were seen once. Material: PBMCs or a T cell subset sorted from them (not recorded which). These receptors came from an adult woman who had mild COVID-19 (a few samples of this study predate the infection). Cell type and time point are not known.

The chain has TRBV27 and TRBJ2-7; TRBD2 matches at 13 bases. Trimming removed 4 bases from V and 0 bases from J; junction bases left unmatched: 9. Germline V lookup: CDR1 MNHEY, CDR2 SMNVEV (reference sequence). The CDR3 runs to 18 residues. The CDR3 DNA sequence: TGTGCCAGCAGTTCGACTAGCGGGGGGATGCTTGTCTCCTACGAGCAGTACTTC. Translation: CASSSTSGGMLVSYEQYF.

This clonotype has more than one count but fewer than ten. V usage is TRBV7-8 and J usage is TRBJ2-1, with 9 bases that match TRBD2. Germline CDR1 and CDR2: SGHVS and FQNEAQ. Trimming at V came to 0 bases and at J to 6 bases, leaving 3 bases not matched to a gene. This CDR3 has 15 residues. The CDR3 nucleotides read TGTGCCAGCAGCTTAGCAGCGGGAGGAAGCAATGAGCAGTTCTTC. Its protein product is CASSLAAGGSNEQFF.

The chain uses TRBV7-2 and TRBJ2-4; D possibly corresponds to TRBD1 (5 bases). CDR3 length: 13 residues. V dropped 0 bases and J dropped 7 bases, with 7 bases sitting between them. In germline, CDR1 is SGHTA, CDR2 FQGNSA. The CDR3 sequence: CASSLAQGNIQYF. CDR3 coding DNA: TGTGCCAGCAGCTTAGCGCAGGGCAACATTCAGTACTTC.

The table lists this clonotype with a few counts. The rearrangement uses TRBV27 and TRBJ1-1; a possible D gene is TRBD1 (5 bases). This CDR3 spans 15 amino acids. The germline V gene encodes CDR1 MNHEY and CDR2 SMNVEV (reference sequence). V shed 1 base and J shed 2 bases, with 11 bases lying between them. CDR3 residues: CASSLLWRGNTEAFF. In nucleotides, the CDR3 is TGTGCCAGCAGTTTATTGTGGAGGGGAAACACTGAAGCTTTCTTT.

The chain is built from TRBV20-1 and TRBJ2-7; 9 bases agree with TRBD1. V lost 6 bases, J lost 6 bases, and 9 bases stayed unmatched. The CDR3 loop spans 13 amino acids. Germline loops: CDR1 DFQATT, CDR2 SNEGSKA (reference sequence). CDR3 sequence reads: CSAPGQGVLEQYF. CDR3 coding DNA: TGCAGTGCACCGGGACAGGGTGTTCTCGAGCAGTACTTC.

This clonotype was seen a handful of times. V and J are TRBV15 and TRBJ2-3; the match to TRBD2 covers 16 bases. Looked up from germline, CDR1 is LNHNV and CDR2 is YYDKDF (reference sequence). V dropped 2 bases and J dropped 4; count of bases not matched to a gene: 12. This CDR3 spans 20 amino acids. For the CDR3, the DNA is TGTGCCACCAGCAGACCCGCCGGGACTAGCGGGGGGGCCCAGCCAGATACGCAGTATTTT. Protein product: CATSRPAGTSGGAQPDTQYF.

The chain employs TRBV4-1 and TRBJ2-7; D remains unclear. This CDR3 has 16 residues. Trimming took 3 bases from V and 2 from J, leaving 17 bases between them. Per germline, CDR1 MGHRA and CDR2 YSYEKL. The CDR3 DNA reads as TGCGCCAGCAGCCAGTCTCTAGGGCAGTCAACCTACGAGCAGTACTTC. This gives the protein CASSQSLGQSTYEQYF.

A few counts support this clonotype. This chain joins TRBV5-1 and TRBJ2-1; no definite D call. V lost 0 bases and J lost 6, with 13 bases in between. Germline V gene lookup returns CDR1 SGHRS and CDR2 YFSETQ. This CDR3 has 15 residues. CDR3 region: CASSLEISPANEQFF. The CDR3 region has the DNA TGCGCCAGCAGCTTGGAGATTAGCCCAGCCAATGAGCAGTTCTTC.

CDR3 in DNA: TGTGCCAGCAGTGGACCGCGGGTCACTGAAGCTTTCTTT. It translates to CASSGPRVTEAFF. This rearrangement joins TRBV6-2 or TRBV6-3 to TRBJ1-1, with D unresolved. Germline loops: CDR1 MNHEY, CDR2 SVGEGT. V lost 5 bases and J lost 4, with 11 bases in between. The CDR3 loop spans 13 amino acids.

This chain links TRBV29-1 with TRBJ1-2, with 7 bases that match TRBD1. CDR3 size: 12 residues. V dropped 6 bases and J dropped 2; count of bases not matched to a gene: 3. CDR1 is SQVTM, CDR2 ANQGSEA, per germline. CDR3 in DNA: TGCAGCGTCGGGACAGAAAACTATGGCTACACCTTC. Protein: CSVGTENYGYTF.

The V and J genes are TRBV6-5 and TRBJ2-1, with a possible D match to TRBD2 (5 bases). V dropped 7 bases and J dropped 10 bases, with 17 bases sitting between them. Germline CDR1 is MNHEY and CDR2 is SVGAGI. The CDR3 sequence is 13 residues long. The CDR3 loop is CASTIGSLGEQFF. The CDR3, as DNA: TGTGCCAGCACTATAGGGAGTTTAGGCGAGCAGTTCTTC.

This clonotype was picked up many times. V usage is TRBV4-3 and J usage is TRBJ2-7; unclear D gene. From germline, CDR1 is LGHNA and CDR2 YSLEER. Trimming left V 0 bases short and J 0 bases short, with 12 bases between. The CDR3 spans 16 residues. The DNA for the CDR3 is TGCGCCAGCAGCCAAGATTATACACAGACCTCCTACGAGCAGTACTTC. Protein sequence: CASSQDYTQTSYEQYF.

This sequence joins TRBV18 and TRBJ2-7; D not resolved. The V end lost 1 base, the J end lost 2 bases, and 12 bases lay between the germline ends. This CDR3 has 15 residues. Germline assignment: CDR1 KGHSH and CDR2 LQKENI. CDR3 DNA: TGTGCCAGCTCACCACAGGCGGAGAGTCCCTACGAGCAGTACTTC. It specifies CASSPQAESPYEQYF. Using reference TRBV18 and TRBJ2-7 for the parts outside the CDR3, the full variable domain is NAGVMQNPRHLVRRRGQEARLRCSPMKGHSHVYWYRQLPEEGLKFMVYLQKENIIDESGMPKERFSAEFPKEGPSILRIQQVVRGDSAAYFCASSPQAESPYEQYFGPGTRLTVT.

This clonotype was counted only a few times. The V gene is TRBV5-1, the J gene TRBJ2-7; D unresolved. This CDR3 has 13 residues. CDR1 and CDR2 from the germline V gene are SGHRS and YFSETQ. V lost 0 bases and J lost 0, with 4 bases in between. The DNA for the CDR3 is TGCGCCAGCAGCTTGGACGACTCCTACGAGCAGTACTTC. Protein: CASSLDDSYEQYF.

This rearrangement joins TRBV6-6 to TRBJ2-7; 7 nucleotides agree with TRBD1. V gave up 2 bases and J gave up 5 bases; unmatched junction bases: 9. The CDR3 contains 15 residues. The germline gives CDR1 MNHNY, CDR2 SVGAGI (reference sequence). The CDR3 loop is CASSYETGMINEQYF. DNA of the CDR3: TGTGCCAGCAGTTACGAGACAGGGATGATCAACGAGCAGTACTTC.

This clonotype was observed a few times. The rearrangement uses TRBV25-1 and TRBJ2-5; possibly TRBD1 for D (6 bases). The V end lost 3 bases, the J end lost 1 base, and 12 bases lay between the germline ends. The germline gives CDR1 MGHDK, CDR2 SYGVNS. CDR3 length: 15 amino acids. The chain's CDR3 is CASSELQGPQETQYF. In DNA, the CDR3 is TGTGCCAGCAGTGAGTTACAGGGACCCCAAGAGACCCAGTACTTC. Full variable domain (rest looked up from reference TRBV25-1 and TRBJ2-5): EADIYQTPRYLVIGTGKKITLECSQTMGHDKMYWYQQDPGMELHLIHYSYGVNSTEKGDLSSESTVSRIRTEHFPLTLESARPSHTSQYLCASSELQGPQETQYFGPGTRLLVL.

V usage is TRBV12-3 or TRBV12-4 and J usage is TRBJ1-2; 11 bases agree with TRBD1. V shed 3 bases, J shed 8 bases, and the junction held 11 bases outside the gene matches. This CDR3 contains 16 residues. CDR3 DNA sequence: TGTGCCAGCAGTTTGCCTCCGGACAGGGGGCCGGAGGGCTACACCTTC. This translates into CASSLPPDRGPEGYTF.

The chain carries TRBV12-3 or TRBV12-4 and TRBJ2-1; 9 bases map to TRBD1. Losses at the gene ends were 11 bases for V and 8 bases for J; bases not matched to a gene: 13. This CDR3 comprises 14 residues. CDR3: CASTGGGFFHEQFF. The CDR3 region has the DNA TGTGCCTCAACAGGGGGCGGATTTTTCCATGAGCAGTTCTTC.

The CDR3 nucleotides are TGTGCCAGCAGTCCCCTCCTCCGGGTCTACGAGCAGTACTTC. It codes for CASSPLLRVYEQYF. This chain links TRBV7-9 with TRBJ2-7; D uncertain. CDR1 and CDR2 from the germline V gene are SEHNR and FQNEAQ (reference sequence). Between the trimmed V and J ends, which lost 6 bases and 3 bases, there was a span of 15 bases. CDR3 length: 14 residues.

At least ten counts were recorded for this clonotype. The genes are TRBV4-1 and TRBJ2-5; perhaps TRBD2 as D (7 bases). This CDR3 has 16 amino acids. V was pared by 4 bases and J by 3 bases, with 18 bases between. CDR1 and CDR2 from the germline V gene are MGHRA and YSYEKL. This CDR3 reads CASSPSTGRGEETQYF. As DNA, the CDR3 is TGCGCCAGCAGCCCATCGACAGGACGGGGGGAAGAGACCCAGTACTTC.

There are a few counts of this clonotype. The rearrangement joins TRBV6-5 to TRBJ2-6, with TRBD2 matching 10 bases. This CDR3 comprises 19 residues. The J segment lost 0 bases and the V segment lost 8 bases, leaving 13 bases of the junction unmatched. Germline V gene lookup returns CDR1 MNHEY and CDR2 SVGAGI. CDR3 region: CASVPSGGSLDSGANVLTF. The CDR3 DNA follows: TGTGCCAGCGTACCTAGCGGGGGCTCGCTCGACTCTGGGGCCAACGTCCTGACTTTC.

V gene TRBV18 combines with J gene TRBJ2-1; D possibly uses TRBD1 or TRBD2 (6 bases each). Looked up from germline, CDR1 is KGHSH and CDR2 is LQKENI. The CDR3 covers 15 residues. Trimming removed 3 bases from V and 7 bases from J, with 16 bases in between. In DNA, the CDR3 is TGTGCCAGCTCACCCTCTAAGGGGGGAAGAAATGAGCAGTTCTTC. This gives the protein CASSPSKGGRNEQFF. Complete variable domain (other parts from reference TRBV18 and TRBJ2-1): NAGVMQNPRHLVRRRGQEARLRCSPMKGHSHVYWYRQLPEEGLKFMVYLQKENIIDESGMPKERFSAEFPKEGPSILRIQQVVRGDSAAYFCASSPSKGGRNEQFFGPGTRLTVL.

This chain links TRBV7-6 with TRBJ2-3; perhaps TRBD1 as D (6 bases). The CDR3 loop spans 17 amino acids. In germline, CDR1 is SGHVS, CDR2 FNYEAQ. Trimming pared 6 bases from V and 6 bases from J, leaving 25 bases between. The CDR3: CASSQRPDRSARDTQYF. The CDR3 bases are TGTGCCAGCAGTCAGCGCCCAGACAGGTCGGCAAGGGATACGCAGTATTTT.

V and J are TRBV7-2 and TRBJ2-7, with D tentatively TRBD2 (5 bases). Germline V gene sequence: CDR1 SGHTA, CDR2 FQGNSA. The length of the CDR3 is 14 residues. Between the trimmed V and J ends, which lost 2 bases and 1 base, there was a span of 9 bases. Written as DNA, the CDR3 is TGTGCCAGCAGCTTATGGTCGGGATCCTACGAGCAGTACTTC. The encoded protein is CASSLWSGSYEQYF.

The chain has TRBV6-4 and TRBJ2-1; D possibly uses TRBD1 or TRBD2 (5 bases each). The CDR3 extends over 14 amino acids. Deletions cut 2 bases from V and 4 bases from J, with 9 bases between. Germline V gene sequence: CDR1 MRHNA, CDR2 SNTAGT. CDR3: CASSDSGHYNEQFF. In nucleotides, the CDR3 is TGTGCCAGCAGTGACAGCGGACATTACAATGAGCAGTTCTTC.

In the case of this clonotype: Compared with germline, one end of the junction differs, possibly owing to a read error. V usage is TRBV6-2 or TRBV6-3 and J usage is TRBJ2-3, with TRBD2 matching over 11 bases. The V gene's germline CDR1 is MNHEY and CDR2 SVGEGT. This CDR3 is built from 15 residues. In DNA, the CDR3 is TGTGCCAGCAGGCCCCTAGCGGGAGGCACGGATACGCAGTATTTT. Its protein is CASRPLAGGTDTQYF.

CDR3 in DNA: TGCAGCGTGGGGGGTGGGAGCCAGCCCCAGCATTTT. Its translation: CSVGGGSQPQHF. This sequence joins TRBV29-1 and TRBJ1-5, with TRBD1 as a possible D gene (5 bases). The CDR3 sequence is 12 residues long. CDR1 and CDR2 (germline): SQVTM, ANQGSEA. V was trimmed by 6 bases and J by 7 bases, leaving 13 bases between them.

The rearrangement uses TRBV20-1 and TRBJ1-5; unclear D gene. CDR3 length: 12 amino acids. Looked up from germline, CDR1 is DFQATT and CDR2 is SNEGSKA (reference sequence). Trimming took off 4 bases at V and 1 base at J, with 5 bases between the two ends. Written as DNA, the CDR3 is TGCAGTGCTACCGACAGCAATCAGCCCCAGCATTTT. It codes for CSATDSNQPQHF.